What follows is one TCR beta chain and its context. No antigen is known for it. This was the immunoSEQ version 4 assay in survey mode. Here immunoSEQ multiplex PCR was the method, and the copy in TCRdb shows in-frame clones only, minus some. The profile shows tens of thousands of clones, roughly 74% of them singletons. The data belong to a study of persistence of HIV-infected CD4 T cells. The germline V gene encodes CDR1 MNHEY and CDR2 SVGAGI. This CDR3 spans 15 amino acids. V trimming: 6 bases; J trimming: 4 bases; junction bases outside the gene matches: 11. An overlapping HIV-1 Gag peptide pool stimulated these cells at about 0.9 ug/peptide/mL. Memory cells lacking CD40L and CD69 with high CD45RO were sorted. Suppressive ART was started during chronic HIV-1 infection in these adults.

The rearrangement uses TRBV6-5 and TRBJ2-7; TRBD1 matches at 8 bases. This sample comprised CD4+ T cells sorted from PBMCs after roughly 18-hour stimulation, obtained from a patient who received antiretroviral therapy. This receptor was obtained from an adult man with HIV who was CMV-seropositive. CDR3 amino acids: CASRNGPGGRYEQYF. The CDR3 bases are TGTGCCAGCAGGAATGGGCCAGGGGGCCGGTACGAGCAGTACTTC.